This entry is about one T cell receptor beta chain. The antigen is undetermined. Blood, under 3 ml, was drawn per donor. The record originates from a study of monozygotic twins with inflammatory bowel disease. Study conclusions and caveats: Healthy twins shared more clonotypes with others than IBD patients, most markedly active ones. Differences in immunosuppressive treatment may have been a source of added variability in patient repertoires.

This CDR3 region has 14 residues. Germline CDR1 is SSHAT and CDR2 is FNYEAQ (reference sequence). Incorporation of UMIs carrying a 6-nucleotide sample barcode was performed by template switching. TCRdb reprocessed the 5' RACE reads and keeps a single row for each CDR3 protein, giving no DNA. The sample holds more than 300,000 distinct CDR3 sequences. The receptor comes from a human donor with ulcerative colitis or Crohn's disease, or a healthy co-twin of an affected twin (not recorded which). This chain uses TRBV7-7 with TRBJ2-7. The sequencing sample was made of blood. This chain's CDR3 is CASSLAAQLYEQYF.